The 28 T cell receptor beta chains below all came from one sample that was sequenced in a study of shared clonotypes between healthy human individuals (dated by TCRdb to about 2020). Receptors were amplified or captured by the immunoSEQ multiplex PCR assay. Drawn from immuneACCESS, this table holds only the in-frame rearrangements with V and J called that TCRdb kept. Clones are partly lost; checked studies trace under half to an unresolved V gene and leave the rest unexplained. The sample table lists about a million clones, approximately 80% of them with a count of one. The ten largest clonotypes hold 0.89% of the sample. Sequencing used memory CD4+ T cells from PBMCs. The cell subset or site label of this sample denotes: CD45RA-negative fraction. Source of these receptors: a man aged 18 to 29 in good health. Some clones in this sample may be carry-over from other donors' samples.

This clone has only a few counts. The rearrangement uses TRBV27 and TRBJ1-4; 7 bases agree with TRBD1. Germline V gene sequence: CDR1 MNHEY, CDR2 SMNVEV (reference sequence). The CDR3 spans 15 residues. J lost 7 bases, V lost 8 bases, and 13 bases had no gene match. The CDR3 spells CASGLSDRSFEKLFF. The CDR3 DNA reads TGTGCCAGCGGTCTCTCGGACAGGAGTTTTGAAAAACTGTTTTTT.

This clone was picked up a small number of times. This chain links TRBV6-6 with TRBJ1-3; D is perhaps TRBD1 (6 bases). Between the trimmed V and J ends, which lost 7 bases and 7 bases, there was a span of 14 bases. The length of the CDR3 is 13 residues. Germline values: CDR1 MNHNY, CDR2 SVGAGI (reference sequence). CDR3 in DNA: TGTGCCAGCATCGGGGGGCGGGTGAACACCATATATTTT. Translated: CASIGGRVNTIYF.

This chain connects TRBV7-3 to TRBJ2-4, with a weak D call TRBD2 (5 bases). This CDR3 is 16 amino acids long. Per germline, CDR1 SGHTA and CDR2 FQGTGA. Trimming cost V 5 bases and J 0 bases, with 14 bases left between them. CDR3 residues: CASSPGLTLAKNIQYF. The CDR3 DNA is TGTGCCAGCAGCCCCGGACTGACCCTAGCCAAAAACATTCAGTACTTC. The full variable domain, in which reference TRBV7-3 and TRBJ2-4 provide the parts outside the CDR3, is GAGVSQTPSNKVTEKGKYVELRCDPISGHTALYWYRQSLGQGPEFLIYFQGTGAADDSGLPNDRFFAVRPEGSVSTLKIQRTERGDSAVYLCASSPGLTLAKNIQYFGAGTRLSVL.

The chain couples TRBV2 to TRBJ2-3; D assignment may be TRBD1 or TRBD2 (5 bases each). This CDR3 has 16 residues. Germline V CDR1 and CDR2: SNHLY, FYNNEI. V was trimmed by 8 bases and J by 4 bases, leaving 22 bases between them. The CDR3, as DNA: TGTGCCAGCCTGAAACGGGTAATCCGGGGCCCAGATACGCAGTATTTT. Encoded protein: CASLKRVIRGPDTQYF.

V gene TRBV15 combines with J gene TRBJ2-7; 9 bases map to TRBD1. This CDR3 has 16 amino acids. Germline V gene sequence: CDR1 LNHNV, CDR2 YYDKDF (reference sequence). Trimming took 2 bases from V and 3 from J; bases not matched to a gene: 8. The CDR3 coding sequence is TGTGCCACCAGCAGATTTAAGGGACAGGGAAGCTACGAGCAGTACTTC. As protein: CATSRFKGQGSYEQYF.

The CDR3 region is CATSRVRTGINEKLFF. CDR3 nucleotide sequence: TGTGCCACCAGCAGAGTGCGGACAGGGATTAATGAAAAACTGTTTTTT. The chain carries TRBV15 and TRBJ1-4, with 8 bases identical to TRBD1. The CDR3 covers 16 residues. CDR1 is LNHNV and CDR2 is YYDKDF in the germline V gene (reference sequence). Unmatched junction bases numbered 5, after V lost 1 base and J lost 4 bases.

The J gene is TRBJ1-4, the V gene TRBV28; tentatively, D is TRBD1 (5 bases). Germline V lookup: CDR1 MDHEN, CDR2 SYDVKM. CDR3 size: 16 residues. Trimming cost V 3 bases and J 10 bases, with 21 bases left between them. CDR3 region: CASSLFGRRSQGKLFF. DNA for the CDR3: TGTGCCAGCAGTTTGTTCGGACGGAGGAGCCAGGGAAAACTGTTTTTT.

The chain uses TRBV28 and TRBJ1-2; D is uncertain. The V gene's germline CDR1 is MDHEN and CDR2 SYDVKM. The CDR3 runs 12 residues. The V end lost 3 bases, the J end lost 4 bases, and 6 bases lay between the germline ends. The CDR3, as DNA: TGTGCCAGCAGTTTCAGCCTCTATGGCTACACCTTC. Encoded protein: CASSFSLYGYTF.

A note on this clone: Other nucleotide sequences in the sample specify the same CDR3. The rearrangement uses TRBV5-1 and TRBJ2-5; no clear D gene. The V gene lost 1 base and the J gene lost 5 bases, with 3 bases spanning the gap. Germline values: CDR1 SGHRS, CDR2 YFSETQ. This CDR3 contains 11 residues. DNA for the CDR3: TGCGCCAGCAGCTTGAAGGAGACCCAGTACTTC. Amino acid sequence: CASSLKETQYF.

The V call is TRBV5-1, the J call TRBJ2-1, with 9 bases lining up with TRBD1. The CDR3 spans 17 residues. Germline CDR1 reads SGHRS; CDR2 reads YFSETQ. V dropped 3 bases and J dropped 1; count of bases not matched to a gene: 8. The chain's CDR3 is CASSYSPGTGSYNEQFF. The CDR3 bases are TGCGCCAGCAGCTACTCTCCCGGGACAGGGTCCTACAATGAGCAGTTCTTC.

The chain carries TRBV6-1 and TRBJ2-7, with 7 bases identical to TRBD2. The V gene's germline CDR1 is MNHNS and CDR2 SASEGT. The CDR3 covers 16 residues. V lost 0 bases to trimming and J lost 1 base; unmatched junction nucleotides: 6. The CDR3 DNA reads TGTGCCAGCAGTGAAGCGTCAAGACTAGCTTCCTACGAGCAGTACTTC. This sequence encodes CASSEASRLASYEQYF.

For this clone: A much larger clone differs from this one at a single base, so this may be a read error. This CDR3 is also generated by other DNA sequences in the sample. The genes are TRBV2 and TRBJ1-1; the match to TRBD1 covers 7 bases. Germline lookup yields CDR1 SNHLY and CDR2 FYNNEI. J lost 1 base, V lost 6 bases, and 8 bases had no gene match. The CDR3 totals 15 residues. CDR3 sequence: CASRETQGGNTEAFF. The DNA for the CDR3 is TGTGCCAGCAGAGAGACGCAGGGGGGGAACACTGAAGCTTTCTTT.

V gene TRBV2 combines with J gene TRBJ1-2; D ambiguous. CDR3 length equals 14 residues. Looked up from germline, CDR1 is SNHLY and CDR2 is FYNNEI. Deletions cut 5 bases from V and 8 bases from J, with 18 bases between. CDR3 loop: CASSLWVGVWGYTF. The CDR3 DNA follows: TGTGCCAGCAGTCTATGGGTCGGTGTTTGGGGCTACACCTTC.

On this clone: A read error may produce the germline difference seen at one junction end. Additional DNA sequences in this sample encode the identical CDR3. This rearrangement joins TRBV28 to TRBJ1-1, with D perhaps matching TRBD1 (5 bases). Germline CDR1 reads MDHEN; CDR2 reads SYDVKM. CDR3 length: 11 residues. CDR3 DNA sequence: TGTGCCAGCAACTGGGGGACTGAAGCTTTCTTC. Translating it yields CASNWGTEAFF.

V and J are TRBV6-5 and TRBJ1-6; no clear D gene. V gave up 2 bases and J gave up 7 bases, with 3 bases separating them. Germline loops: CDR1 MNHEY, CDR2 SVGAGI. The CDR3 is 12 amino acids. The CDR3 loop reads CASSYRNSPLHF. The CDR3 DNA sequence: TGTGCCAGCAGTTACCGCAATTCACCCCTCCACTTT.

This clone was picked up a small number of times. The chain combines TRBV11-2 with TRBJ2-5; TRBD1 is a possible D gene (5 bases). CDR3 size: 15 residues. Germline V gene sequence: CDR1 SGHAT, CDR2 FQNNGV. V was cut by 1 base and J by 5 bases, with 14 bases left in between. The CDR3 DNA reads TGTGCCAGCAGCTTAGGTACAGGCACTCCGGAGACCCAGTACTTC. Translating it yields CASSLGTGTPETQYF. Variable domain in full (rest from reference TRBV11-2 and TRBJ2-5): EAGVAQSPRYKIIEKRQSVAFWCNPISGHATLYWYQQILGQGPKLLIQFQNNGVVDDSQLPKDRFSAERLKGVDSTLKIQPAKLEDSAVYLCASSLGTGTPETQYFGPGTRLLVL.

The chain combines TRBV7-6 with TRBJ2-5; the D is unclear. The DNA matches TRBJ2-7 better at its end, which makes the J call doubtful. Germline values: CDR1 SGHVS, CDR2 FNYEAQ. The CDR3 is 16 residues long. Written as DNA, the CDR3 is TGTGCCAGCAGCGTACTCCCGGGTTCTACGCAGTCCGAGCAGTACTTC. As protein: CASSVLPGSTQSEQYF.

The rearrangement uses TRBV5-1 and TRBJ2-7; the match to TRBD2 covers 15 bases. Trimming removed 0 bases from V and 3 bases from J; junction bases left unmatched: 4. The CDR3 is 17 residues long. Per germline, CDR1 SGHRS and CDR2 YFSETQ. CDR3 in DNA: TGCGCCAGCAGCTTGGCCTGGGGACTAGCGGGAGGCTACGAGCAGTACTTC. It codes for CASSLAWGLAGGYEQYF.

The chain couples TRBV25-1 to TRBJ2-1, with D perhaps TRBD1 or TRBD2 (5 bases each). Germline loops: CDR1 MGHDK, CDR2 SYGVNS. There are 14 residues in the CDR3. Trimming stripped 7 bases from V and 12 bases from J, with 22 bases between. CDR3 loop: CASTGDQGPNWQFF. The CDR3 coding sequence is TGTGCCAGCACTGGGGACCAAGGCCCAAATTGGCAGTTCTTC.

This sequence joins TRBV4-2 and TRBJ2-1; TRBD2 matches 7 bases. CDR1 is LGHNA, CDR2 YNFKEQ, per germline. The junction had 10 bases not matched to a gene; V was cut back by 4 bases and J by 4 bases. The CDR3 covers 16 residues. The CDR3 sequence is CASSRTGTKLYNEQFF. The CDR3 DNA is TGTGCCAGCAGCCGAACCGGGACTAAGTTGTACAATGAGCAGTTCTTC.

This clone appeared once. The CDR3 sequence: CASSLASQADTQYF. The CDR3 nucleotides read TGCGCCAGCAGCTTGGCGAGCCAGGCAGATACGCAGTATTTT. The chain has TRBV5-1 and TRBJ2-3; D remains ambiguous. The CDR3 sequence is 14 residues long. The germline CDR1 and CDR2 sequences are SGHRS and YFSETQ. V was shortened by 0 bases and J by 4 bases, with 9 bases between the two germline ends.

The CDR3 nucleotides read TGTGCCAGCAGTTCCCCCATAGATAGCGGGGGCCAAGAGACCCAGTACTTC. Protein sequence: CASSSPIDSGGQETQYF. This chain links TRBV28 with TRBJ2-5, with 9 bases identical to TRBD2. The CDR3 loop spans 17 amino acids. J lost 1 base, V lost 4 bases, and 10 bases had no gene match. Germline-derived CDR1 and CDR2 are MDHEN and SYDVKM.

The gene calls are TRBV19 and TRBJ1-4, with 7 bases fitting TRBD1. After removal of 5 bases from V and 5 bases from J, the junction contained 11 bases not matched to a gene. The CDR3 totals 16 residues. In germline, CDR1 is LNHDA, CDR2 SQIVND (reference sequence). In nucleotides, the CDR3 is TGTGCCAGTAGTCCTGCCCGACAGGGTCTGAATGAAAAACTGTTTTTT. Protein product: CASSPARQGLNEKLFF.

CDR3 DNA: TGTGCCAGCAGGTTACTAGCGGGCAATGAGCAGTTCTTC. This sequence encodes CASRLLAGNEQFF. The rearrangement joins TRBV2 to TRBJ2-1, with TRBD2 identical over 9 bases. The CDR3 contains 13 residues. Germline V gene lookup returns CDR1 SNHLY and CDR2 FYNNEI. With 6 bases clipped from V and 6 bases from J, the junction kept 3 bases outside the gene matches.

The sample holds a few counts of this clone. The CDR3 spells CASSQGAEWGPPQHF. DNA of the CDR3: TGTGCCAGCAGCCAAGGGGCCGAATGGGGGCCGCCCCAGCATTTT. V usage is TRBV4-2 and J usage is TRBJ1-5, with a tentative D call TRBD1 (6 bases). V shed 1 base and J shed 9 bases, with 16 bases lying between them. The CDR3 extends over 15 amino acids. Germline-derived CDR1 and CDR2 are LGHNA and YNFKEQ.

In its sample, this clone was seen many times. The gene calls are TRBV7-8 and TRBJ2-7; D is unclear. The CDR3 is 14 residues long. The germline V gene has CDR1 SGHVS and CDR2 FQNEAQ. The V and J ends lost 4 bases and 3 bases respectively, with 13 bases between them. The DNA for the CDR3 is TGTGCCAGCAGCTCTTTTACTTCTAGCTACGAGCAGTACTTC. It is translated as CASSSFTSSYEQYF.

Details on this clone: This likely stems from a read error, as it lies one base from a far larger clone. The CDR3 sequence: CASSLAGGYERYF. The CDR3 nucleotides are TGTGCCAGCTCCTTAGCGGGGGGTTACGAGCGGTACTTC. The chain recombines TRBV6-5 with TRBJ2-7, with 10 bases fitting TRBD2. Germline V gives CDR1 MNHEY, CDR2 SVGAGI. This CDR3 region has 13 residues.

The CDR3 protein is CASVASDRNQPQHF. The CDR3 DNA follows: TGTGCCAGCGTGGCCTCCGATCGCAATCAGCCCCAGCATTTT. The chain has TRBV28 and TRBJ1-5; D gene ambiguous. The CDR3 has 14 residues. V lost 8 bases to trimming and J lost 2 bases, with 13 bases between them. The germline V gene encodes CDR1 MDHEN and CDR2 SYDVKM.